This T cell receptor beta chain was sequenced for a study of T cells in Graves' hyperthyroidism and ophthalmopathy. Regarding the study as a whole: The model made its ophthalmopathy prediction, and onset followed a median around 6.9 months later. Stable hyperthyroidism was separated from ophthalmopathy by a model based on 13 V-J features. Among thyroid clonotypes expanded above 0.001, most also appeared in blood.

TCR beta CDR3 sequences were amplified from RNA transcripts. Initially, a first-round RT-PCR of the TCR CDR3 employed the HTBI primer set. From the multiplex PCR reads, TCRdb called clonotypes with MiXCR, one entry per CDR3 protein. The sample holds approximately 300,000 distinct CDR3 sequences, over 15% seen once. This clonotype has ten or more counts. Its specificity is unknown. Patients with ophthalmopathy all had a Clinical Activity Score of at least 3, a NOSPECS grade of at least 4 and duration under 3 months. Trimming removed 3 bases at V and 4 bases at J, with 14 bases between. The CDR3 spans 15 residues. CDR1 is KGHSH, CDR2 LQKENI, per germline.

The specimen sequenced was blood. The TCR sequence derives from a woman between 55 and 75 years old with Graves' ophthalmopathy. The J gene is TRBJ2-3, the V gene TRBV18; D possibly corresponds to TRBD2 (7 bases). This CDR3 reads CASSPLAGASDTQYF. DNA of the CDR3: TGTGCCAGCTCACCGTTGGCGGGGGCCTCAGATACGCAGTATTTT.